This T cell receptor beta chain was identified during a study of blood T cell repertoires in COVID-19. Background on the study: Donors in the United States, Italy and Spain gave samples during acute or convalescent COVID-19. Sources were T cells, B-cell-depleted T cells, or PBMCs; the material itself was cDNA or gDNA.

The CDR3 spans 15 residues. Looked up from germline, CDR1 is LNHDA and CDR2 is SQIVND (reference sequence). Losses at the gene ends were 10 bases for V and 3 bases for J; bases not matched to a gene: 10. Authors' analysis steps: For nucleated cells, counts were estimated from reference gene primer amplification. Here immunoSEQ multiplex PCR was the method, and the copy in TCRdb shows in-frame clones only, minus some. V and J calls and clone size are those listed in that table; D and trimming were worked out from the DNA. This table has around 150,000 clones, 88% appearing once. This clone has just a few counts.

J is TRBJ2-1 and V is TRBV19, with TRBD1 identical over 9 bases. Sequencing input: peripheral blood. This clonotype was sampled from a man aged 55 to 70 with active or convalescent COVID-19. For the CDR3, the DNA is TGTGCCACCACCTCGTTGGGACAGGGCTACAATGAGCAGTTCTTC. Translation: CATTSLGQGYNEQFF.